This T cell receptor beta chain was identified in a study of early T cells in non-severe SARS-CoV-2 infection. CDR3 length equals 14 residues. From germline, CDR1 is MNHEY and CDR2 SVGEGT. Trimming took 6 bases from V and 2 from J; bases not matched to a gene: 2. The table lists this clonotype with many counts. TCRdb processed the 5' RACE reads anew with MiXCR; each CDR3 protein has one entry. Among about 24,000 distinct CDR3 sequences listed, around 3.5% were seen once. Material: whole blood. This clonotype was sampled from an adult who was a healthcare worker with PCR-confirmed SARS-CoV-2 infection or an uninfected control (not recorded which). The chain combines TRBV6-2 or TRBV6-3 with TRBJ2-2, with 8 bases lining up with TRBD2. CDR3 sequence (DNA): TGTGCCAGCAGGGGGACTAGTAACACCGGGGAGCTGTTTTTT. This sequence encodes CASRGTSNTGELFF.